This T cell receptor beta chain derives from a study of type 1 and type 2 diabetes patients. Per the germline V gene, CDR1 is DFQATT and CDR2 is SNEGSKA (reference sequence). This CDR3 is built from 15 residues. The V segment lost 3 bases and the J segment 0 bases; nucleotides outside the gene matches: 5. The PCR template was genomic DNA. A primer set of 30 forward and 13 reverse primers amplified the CDR3. TCRdb fed the multiplex PCR reads into MiXCR, producing one record per CDR3 protein. In the table there are about 250,000 distinct CDR3 sequences, more than 40% of which are singletons. This chain links TRBV20-1 with TRBJ1-1; 9 nucleotides align to TRBD1. The receptor was derived from a man aged 18 to 29 with type 2 diabetes. The sequenced material came from peripheral blood mononuclear cells (PBMCs). In nucleotides, the CDR3 is TGCAGTGCTAGGAGGGACAGGGCTATGAACACTGAAGCTTTCTTT. Encoded protein: CSARRDRAMNTEAFF.